The present TCR beta chain was sequenced within a study of blood T cells in healthy people across ages. Study-wide results and caveats: The fall in TCR beta diversity per million T cells was roughly linear with age.

In its sample, this clonotype was seen a few times. Its specificity is not known. Primed by a sample-barcoded 5' primer and a J-beta primer mix, a second PCR proceeded for roughly 7 to 12 cycles. Template switching added a 12-random-nucleotide identifier to every cDNA molecule. Each CDR3 protein gets one entry after TCRdb re-called the 5' RACE reads with MiXCR. The sample yields 1.5 million to 2 million distinct CDR3 sequences, about 30% seen once. The clonotype originates from a woman in her 30s in good health. Sample: blood.

The chain's CDR3 is CASSLAAGTGSHEQYF. CDR3 in DNA: TGCGCCAGCAGCTTGGCCGCCGGGACAGGGTCCCACGAGCAGTACTTC. The chain couples TRBV5-1 to TRBJ2-7, with TRBD1 matching over 9 bases. With 0 bases clipped from V and 5 bases from J, the junction kept 9 bases outside the gene matches. The CDR3 covers 16 residues. Looked up from germline, CDR1 is SGHRS and CDR2 is YFSETQ. Based on the CDR3 plus reference TRBV5-1 and TRBJ2-7, the full variable domain is KAGVTQTPRYLIKTRGQQVTLSCSPISGHRSVSWYQQTPGQGLQFLFEYFSETQRNKGNFPGRFSGRQFSNSRSEMNVSTLELGDSALYLCASSLAAGTGSHEQYFGPGTRLTVT.